These T cell receptor beta chains were read from a single sample in a study of T-cell reconstitution after alpha-beta-depleted transplantation in children. Using its own MiXCR run on the PCR reads, TCRdb lists one record per CDR3 protein. There are about 420,000 distinct CDR3 sequences in the sample; roughly a tenth occur only once, and 4.5% to 6.5% lies in the top ten. The sample consisted of PBMCs from the stem cell graft donor, taken from the stem cell graft. Every receptor here comes from a human donor who donated a stem cell graft to a child with acute myeloid leukemia. Each CDR3 is given with its conserved first and last residue. A D gene is named only where the DNA matches it firmly. Rows may omit the clone size; those that give it use once, few, many or a size class.

j_call: TRBJ2-3
clone_size: -
d_call: TRBD2
v_call: TRBV9
cdr3_aa: CASSTEAGGRAVTDTQYF
cdr3_nt: TGTGCCAGCAGCACCGAAGCGGGAGGTCGTGCCGTGACAGATACGCAGTATTTT

j_call: TRBJ2-1
clone_size: -
d_call: TRBD2
v_call: TRBV5-6
cdr3_aa: CASSLAPGLADLRDEQFF
cdr3_nt: TGTGCCAGCAGCTTGGCACCAGGACTAGCGGATCTGAGGGATGAGCAGTTCTTC

j_call: TRBJ2-5
clone_size: few
d_call: -
v_call: TRBV5-1
cdr3_aa: CASSSRLVQETQYF
cdr3_nt: TGCGCCAGCAGCTCTCGACTCGTACAAGAGACCCAGTACTTC

j_call: TRBJ2-2
clone_size: few
d_call: TRBD2
v_call: TRBV27
cdr3_aa: CASSLSAPIAGGNTGELFF
cdr3_nt: TGTGCCAGCAGTTTATCGGCCCCTATAGCGGGGGGCAACACCGGGGAGCTGTTTTTT

j_call: TRBJ1-1
clone_size: -
d_call: -
v_call: TRBV20-1
cdr3_aa: CSARVGTRTEAFF
cdr3_nt: TGCAGTGCCCGAGTCGGGACTCGCACTGAAGCTTTCTTT

j_call: TRBJ1-5
clone_size: -
d_call: -
v_call: TRBV20-1
cdr3_aa: CSARLDDNQPQHF
cdr3_nt: TGCAGTGCTAGACTGGACGACAATCAGCCCCAGCATTTT

j_call: TRBJ1-5
clone_size: few
d_call: TRBD1
v_call: TRBV5-1
cdr3_aa: CASSSEQGEQPQHF
cdr3_nt: TGCGCCAGCAGCTCCGAACAGGGGGAGCAGCCCCAGCATTTT

j_call: TRBJ2-2
clone_size: many
d_call: TRBD1
v_call: TRBV29-1
cdr3_aa: CSVEVPPGGTGELFF
cdr3_nt: TGCAGCGTTGAAGTCCCCCCAGGGGGAACCGGGGAGCTGTTTTTT

j_call: TRBJ2-2
clone_size: -
d_call: TRBD1
v_call: TRBV5-1
cdr3_aa: CASSLVSGTVDTGELFF
cdr3_nt: TGCGCCAGCAGCTTGGTATCCGGGACAGTCGACACCGGGGAGCTGTTTTTT

j_call: TRBJ2-3
clone_size: -
d_call: -
v_call: TRBV29-1
cdr3_aa: CSVRRGLSTDTQYF
cdr3_nt: TGCAGCGTGCGAAGGGGTCTCAGCACAGATACGCAGTATTTT

j_call: TRBJ2-1
clone_size: -
d_call: TRBD2
v_call: TRBV7-3
cdr3_aa: CASSSPSGRVNNEQFF
cdr3_nt: TGTGCCAGCAGCTCTCCTAGCGGGAGAGTCAACAATGAGCAGTTCTTC

j_call: TRBJ1-2
clone_size: -
d_call: -
v_call: TRBV7-2
cdr3_aa: CASSLTVDGGGAGYTF
cdr3_nt: TGTGCCAGCAGCTTAACAGTGGATGGCGGAGGTGCTGGCTACACCTTC

j_call: TRBJ1-2
clone_size: -
d_call: -
v_call: TRBV29-1
cdr3_aa: CSVGTGKGNYGYTF
cdr3_nt: TGCAGCGTTGGAACGGGGAAGGGTAACTATGGCTACACCTTC

j_call: TRBJ2-2
clone_size: few
d_call: -
v_call: TRBV7-9
cdr3_aa: CASSLVISSGELFF
cdr3_nt: TGTGCCAGCAGCTTAGTTATTTCGAGCGGGGAGCTGTTTTTT

j_call: TRBJ2-3
clone_size: -
d_call: TRBD2
v_call: TRBV2
cdr3_aa: CASRADSGRAQLDTQYF
cdr3_nt: TGTGCCAGCAGGGCCGACAGCGGGAGGGCCCAACTAGATACGCAGTATTTT

j_call: TRBJ1-1
clone_size: many
d_call: -
v_call: TRBV5-1
cdr3_aa: CASSLAGRGTEAFF
cdr3_nt: TGCGCCAGCAGCTTGGCCGGGAGGGGCACTGAAGCTTTCTTT

j_call: TRBJ2-5
clone_size: few
d_call: -
v_call: TRBV20-1
cdr3_aa: CSAREGRGDQETQYF
cdr3_nt: TGCAGTGCTAGAGAAGGAAGGGGTGACCAAGAGACCCAGTACTTC

j_call: TRBJ1-2
clone_size: few
d_call: -
v_call: TRBV5-6
cdr3_aa: CASSNTGTSYGYTF
cdr3_nt: TGTGCCAGCAGTAATACCGGGACAAGCTATGGCTACACCTTC

j_call: TRBJ2-1
clone_size: few
d_call: -
v_call: TRBV5-5
cdr3_aa: CASSPGYEQFF
cdr3_nt: TGTGCCAGCAGCCCCGGCTATGAGCAGTTCTTC

j_call: TRBJ1-5
clone_size: -
d_call: -
v_call: TRBV18
cdr3_aa: CASSEIKGQPQHF
cdr3_nt: TGTGCCAGCTCGGAAATCAAGGGACAGCCCCAGCATTTT

j_call: TRBJ1-1
clone_size: few
d_call: -
v_call: TRBV7-6
cdr3_aa: CASSSPSNTEAFF
cdr3_nt: TGTGCCAGCAGCTCACCCAGTAACACTGAAGCTTTCTTT

j_call: TRBJ2-2
clone_size: many
d_call: -
v_call: TRBV5-5
cdr3_aa: CASSLVWGTGELFF
cdr3_nt: TGTGCCAGCAGCTTGGTTTGGGGAACCGGGGAGCTGTTTTTT

j_call: TRBJ2-3
clone_size: many
d_call: TRBD2
v_call: TRBV25-1
cdr3_aa: CASSLAGGLTDTQYF
cdr3_nt: TGTGCCAGCAGTTTAGCGGGAGGGCTCACAGATACGCAGTATTTT

j_call: TRBJ2-3
clone_size: few
d_call: TRBD2
v_call: TRBV11-2
cdr3_aa: CASSHMSSGPTDTQYF
cdr3_nt: TGTGCCAGCAGCCACATGTCTAGCGGGCCCACAGATACGCAGTATTTT

j_call: TRBJ2-5
clone_size: -
d_call: -
v_call: TRBV27
cdr3_aa: CASGGASVETQYF
cdr3_nt: TGTGCCAGCGGGGGCGCTAGCGTCGAGACCCAGTACTTC

j_call: TRBJ2-7
clone_size: -
d_call: TRBD1
v_call: TRBV7-2
cdr3_aa: CASSLAGTGGGEQYF
cdr3_nt: TGTGCCAGCAGCTTAGCCGGGACAGGGGGAGGCGAGCAGTACTTC

j_call: TRBJ2-2
clone_size: many
d_call: -
v_call: TRBV27
cdr3_aa: CASSFKRGGTGELFF
cdr3_nt: TGTGCCAGCAGTTTTAAACGGGGAGGCACCGGGGAGCTGTTTTTT

j_call: TRBJ1-6
clone_size: few
d_call: -
v_call: TRBV5-1
cdr3_aa: CASSLHPTLGLRRYSPLHF
cdr3_nt: TGCGCCAGCAGCTTACACCCAACTTTGGGATTAAGGAGGTATTCACCCCTCCACTTT

j_call: TRBJ2-7
clone_size: -
d_call: -
v_call: TRBV4-3
cdr3_aa: CAISQDQGGYTAYEQYF
cdr3_nt: TGCGCCATCAGCCAAGATCAAGGCGGCTATACGGCCTACGAGCAGTACTTC

j_call: TRBJ2-1
clone_size: many
d_call: -
v_call: TRBV5-1
cdr3_aa: CASSGGPSSYNEQFF
cdr3_nt: TGCGCCAGCAGCGGGGGCCCGAGCTCCTACAATGAGCAGTTCTTC

j_call: TRBJ2-4
clone_size: few
d_call: -
v_call: TRBV6-5
cdr3_aa: CASSYSAAPRAKNIQYF
cdr3_nt: TGTGCCAGCAGTTACTCGGCAGCACCTCGAGCCAAAAACATTCAGTACTTC

j_call: TRBJ1-5
clone_size: -
d_call: -
v_call: TRBV10-3
cdr3_aa: CAISENGNQPQHF
cdr3_nt: TGTGCCATCAGTGAAAATGGCAATCAGCCCCAGCATTTT

j_call: TRBJ2-7
clone_size: few
d_call: TRBD1
v_call: TRBV7-6
cdr3_aa: CASSQAGTGAHEQYF
cdr3_nt: TGTGCCAGCAGCCAAGCCGGGACAGGGGCACACGAGCAGTACTTC

j_call: TRBJ1-1
clone_size: few
d_call: TRBD1
v_call: TRBV5-1
cdr3_aa: CASSLDVGGTGRQAFF
cdr3_nt: TGCGCCAGCAGCTTGGATGTTGGCGGGACAGGGCGACAAGCTTTCTTT

j_call: TRBJ1-5
clone_size: -
d_call: -
v_call: TRBV12-3/TRBV12-4
cdr3_aa: CASSSGSGRQPQHF
cdr3_nt: TGTGCCAGCAGTTCTGGGTCAGGCAGACAGCCCCAGCATTTT

j_call: TRBJ2-3
clone_size: many
d_call: TRBD2
v_call: TRBV20-1
cdr3_aa: CSARSPGRATDTQYF
cdr3_nt: TGCAGTGCTAGATCCCCCGGGAGGGCCACAGATACGCAGTATTTT

j_call: TRBJ1-5
clone_size: -
d_call: -
v_call: TRBV27
cdr3_aa: CASSLSKAQPQHF
cdr3_nt: TGTGCCAGCAGTTTATCGAAGGCTCAGCCCCAGCATTTT

j_call: TRBJ2-7
clone_size: many
d_call: -
v_call: TRBV5-1
cdr3_aa: CASSVTFGEQYF
cdr3_nt: TGCGCCAGCAGCGTCACCTTTGGCGAGCAGTACTTC

j_call: TRBJ2-5
clone_size: -
d_call: -
v_call: TRBV7-2
cdr3_aa: CASSLSRGQETQYF
cdr3_nt: TGTGCCAGCAGCTTAAGTCGGGGTCAAGAGACCCAGTACTTC

j_call: TRBJ1-3
clone_size: -
d_call: -
v_call: TRBV2
cdr3_aa: CASRETDSPWDTIYF
cdr3_nt: TGTGCCAGCAGAGAAACCGACAGTCCCTGGGACACCATATATTTT

j_call: TRBJ1-2
clone_size: few
d_call: -
v_call: TRBV29-1
cdr3_aa: CSAIINYGYTF
cdr3_nt: TGCAGCGCGATTATAAACTATGGCTACACCTTC

j_call: TRBJ1-4
clone_size: -
d_call: -
v_call: TRBV20-1
cdr3_aa: CSAEGVGTANEKLFF
cdr3_nt: TGCAGTGCTGAGGGGGTCGGGACCGCTAATGAAAAACTGTTTTTT